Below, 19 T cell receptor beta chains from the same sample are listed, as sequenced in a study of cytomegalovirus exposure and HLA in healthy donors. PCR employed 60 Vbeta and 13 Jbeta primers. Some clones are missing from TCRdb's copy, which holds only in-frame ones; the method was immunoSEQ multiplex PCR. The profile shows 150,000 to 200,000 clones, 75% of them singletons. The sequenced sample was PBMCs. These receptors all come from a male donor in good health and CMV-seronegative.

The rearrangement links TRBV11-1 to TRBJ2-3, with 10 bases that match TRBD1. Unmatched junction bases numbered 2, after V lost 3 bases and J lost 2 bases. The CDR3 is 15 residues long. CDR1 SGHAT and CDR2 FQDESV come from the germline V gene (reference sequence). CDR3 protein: CASSLGTGVTDTQYF. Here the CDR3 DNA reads TGTGCCAGCAGCTTGGGGACAGGGGTCACAGATACGCAGTATTTT. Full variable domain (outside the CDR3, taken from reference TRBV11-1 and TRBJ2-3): EAEVAQSPRYKITEKSQAVAFWCDPISGHATLYWYRQILGQGPELLVQFQDESVVDDSQLPKDRFSAERLKGVDSTLKIQPAELGDSAMYLCASSLGTGVTDTQYFGPGTRLTVL.

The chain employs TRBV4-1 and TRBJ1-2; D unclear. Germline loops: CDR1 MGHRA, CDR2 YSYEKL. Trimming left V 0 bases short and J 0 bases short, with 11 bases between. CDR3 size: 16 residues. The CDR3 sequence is CASSQDFDTPNYGYTF. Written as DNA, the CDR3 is TGCGCCAGCAGCCAAGATTTCGACACCCCTAACTATGGCTACACCTTC.

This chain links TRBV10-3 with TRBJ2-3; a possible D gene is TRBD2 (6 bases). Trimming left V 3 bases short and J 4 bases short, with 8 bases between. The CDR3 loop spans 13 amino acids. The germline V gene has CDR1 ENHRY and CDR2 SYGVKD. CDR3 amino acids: CAISEASADTQYF. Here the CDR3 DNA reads TGTGCCATCAGTGAAGCTAGCGCAGATACGCAGTATTTT.

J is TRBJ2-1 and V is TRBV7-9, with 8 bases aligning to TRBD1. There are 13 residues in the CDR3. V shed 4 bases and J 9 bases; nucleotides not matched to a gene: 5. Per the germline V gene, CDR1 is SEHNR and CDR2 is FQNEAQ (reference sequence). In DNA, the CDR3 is TGTGCCAGCAGCTCCTGGACAGGGCGTGAGCAGTTCTTC. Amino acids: CASSSWTGREQFF. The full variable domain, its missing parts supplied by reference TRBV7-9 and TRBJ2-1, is DTGVSQNPRHKITKRGQNVTFRCDPISEHNRLYWYRQTLGQGPEFLTYFQNEAQLEKSRLLSDRFSAERPKGSFSTLEIQRTEQGDSAMYLCASSSWTGREQFFGPGTRLTVL.

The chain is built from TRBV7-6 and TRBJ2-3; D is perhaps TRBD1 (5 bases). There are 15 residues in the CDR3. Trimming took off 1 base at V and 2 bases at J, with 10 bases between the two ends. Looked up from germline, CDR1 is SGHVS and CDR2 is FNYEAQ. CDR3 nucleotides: TGTGCCAGCAGCTTAGGGCAGGGTTTCACAGATACGCAGTATTTT. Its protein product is CASSLGQGFTDTQYF. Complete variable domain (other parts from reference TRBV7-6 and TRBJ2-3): GAGVSQSPRYKVTKRGQDVALRCDPISGHVSLYWYRQALGQGPEFLTYFNYEAQQDKSGLPNDRFSAERPEGSISTLTIQRTEQRDSAMYRCASSLGQGFTDTQYFGPGTRLTVL.

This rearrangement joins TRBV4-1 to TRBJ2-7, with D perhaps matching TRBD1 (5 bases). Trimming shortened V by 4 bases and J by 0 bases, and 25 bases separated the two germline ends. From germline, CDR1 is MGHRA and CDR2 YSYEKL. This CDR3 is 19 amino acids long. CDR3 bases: TGCGCCAGCAGCCTGAATAGGTTCAGGGCGGACGACAGCTCCTACGAGCAGTACTTC. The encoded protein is CASSLNRFRADDSSYEQYF.

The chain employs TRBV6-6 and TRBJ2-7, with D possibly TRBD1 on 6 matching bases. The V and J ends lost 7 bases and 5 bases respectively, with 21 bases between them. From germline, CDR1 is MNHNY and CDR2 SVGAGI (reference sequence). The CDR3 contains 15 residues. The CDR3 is CASTRFGRGSNEQYF. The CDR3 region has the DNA TGTGCCAGCACCCGATTTGGTAGGGGGAGCAACGAGCAGTACTTC.

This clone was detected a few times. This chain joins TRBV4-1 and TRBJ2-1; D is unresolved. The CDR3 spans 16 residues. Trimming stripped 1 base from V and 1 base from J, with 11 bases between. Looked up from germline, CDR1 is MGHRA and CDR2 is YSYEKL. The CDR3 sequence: CASSQVDLISYNEQFF. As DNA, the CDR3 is TGCGCCAGCAGCCAAGTAGATTTGATATCCTACAATGAGCAGTTCTTC.

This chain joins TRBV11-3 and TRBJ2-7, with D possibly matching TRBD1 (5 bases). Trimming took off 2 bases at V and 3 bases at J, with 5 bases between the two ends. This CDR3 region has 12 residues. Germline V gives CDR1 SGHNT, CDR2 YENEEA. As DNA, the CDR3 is TGTGCCAGCAGCTTAAGGGGCTACGAGCAGTACTTC. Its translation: CASSLRGYEQYF.

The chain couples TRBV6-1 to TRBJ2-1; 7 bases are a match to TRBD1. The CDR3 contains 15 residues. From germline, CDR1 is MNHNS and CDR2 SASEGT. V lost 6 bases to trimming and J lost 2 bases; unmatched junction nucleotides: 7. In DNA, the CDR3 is TGTGCCAGCAGAGAGGGGGCTCAAACCTACAATGAGCAGTTCTTC. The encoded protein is CASREGAQTYNEQFF.

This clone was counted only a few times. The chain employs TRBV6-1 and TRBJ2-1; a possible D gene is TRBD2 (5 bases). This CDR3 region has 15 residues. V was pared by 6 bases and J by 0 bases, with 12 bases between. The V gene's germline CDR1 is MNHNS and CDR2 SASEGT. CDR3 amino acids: CASRRADNSYNEQFF. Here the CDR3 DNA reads TGTGCCAGCAGGAGAGCGGATAACTCCTACAATGAGCAGTTCTTC.

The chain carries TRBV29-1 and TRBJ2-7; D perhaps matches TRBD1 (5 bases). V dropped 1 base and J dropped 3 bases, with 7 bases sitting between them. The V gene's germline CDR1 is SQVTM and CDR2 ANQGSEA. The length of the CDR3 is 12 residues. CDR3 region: CSVEGQGYEQYF. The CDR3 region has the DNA TGCAGCGTTGAAGGCCAGGGCTACGAGCAGTACTTC.

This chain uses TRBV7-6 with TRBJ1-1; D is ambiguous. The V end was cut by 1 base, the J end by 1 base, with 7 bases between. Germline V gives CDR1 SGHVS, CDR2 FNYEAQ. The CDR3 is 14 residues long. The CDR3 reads CASSLGRQNTEAFF. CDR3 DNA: TGTGCCAGCAGCTTAGGGCGACAGAACACTGAAGCTTTCTTT.

The CDR3 reads CASSEVAGSTDTQYF. Written as DNA, the CDR3 is TGTGCCAGCAGTGAAGTAGCGGGGAGCACAGATACGCAGTATTTT. The rearrangement links TRBV6-1 to TRBJ2-3, with 8 bases lining up with TRBD2. The J segment lost 0 bases and the V segment lost 1 base, leaving 0 bases of the junction unmatched. Looked up from germline, CDR1 is MNHNS and CDR2 is SASEGT. The CDR3 covers 15 residues.

Here the CDR3 reads CASSRTGYYEQYF. The CDR3 DNA reads TGTGCCAGCAGCCGGACAGGGTATTACGAGCAGTACTTC. The chain recombines TRBV7-2 with TRBJ2-7; 8 bases are shared with TRBD1. The CDR3 runs to 13 residues. Trimming at V came to 5 bases and at J to 4 bases, leaving 4 bases not matched to a gene. Germline V gene data show CDR1 as SGHTA and CDR2 as FQGNSA.

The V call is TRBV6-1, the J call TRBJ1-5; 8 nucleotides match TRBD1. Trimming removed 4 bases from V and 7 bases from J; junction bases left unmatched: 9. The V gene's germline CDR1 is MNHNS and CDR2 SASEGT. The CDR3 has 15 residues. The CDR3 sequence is CASSGTTGGAQPQHF. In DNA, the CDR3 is TGTGCCAGCAGTGGGACTACAGGGGGGGCACAGCCCCAGCATTTT.

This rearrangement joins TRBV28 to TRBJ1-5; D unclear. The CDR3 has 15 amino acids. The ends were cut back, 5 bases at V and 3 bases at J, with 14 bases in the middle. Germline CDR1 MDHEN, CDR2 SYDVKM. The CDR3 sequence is CASSPRTLLNQPQHF. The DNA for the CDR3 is TGTGCCAGCAGTCCTAGGACTCTGCTCAATCAGCCCCAGCATTTT.

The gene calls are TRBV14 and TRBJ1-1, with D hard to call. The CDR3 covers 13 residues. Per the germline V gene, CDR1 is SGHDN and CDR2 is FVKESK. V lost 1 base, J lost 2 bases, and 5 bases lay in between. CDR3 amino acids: CASSQALNTEAFF. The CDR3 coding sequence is TGTGCCAGCAGCCAAGCTCTAAACACTGAAGCTTTCTTT.

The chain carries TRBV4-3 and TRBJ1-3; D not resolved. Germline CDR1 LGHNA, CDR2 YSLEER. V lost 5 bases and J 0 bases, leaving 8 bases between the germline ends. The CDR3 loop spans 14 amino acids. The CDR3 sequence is CASSSGYSGNTIYF. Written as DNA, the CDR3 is TGCGCCAGCAGCTCAGGATACTCTGGAAACACCATATATTTT.